This T cell receptor beta chain was recorded in a study of identical twins. Findings of the study overall: Conclusions relied on cross-sectional statistical analysis, not following the same donors.

The CDR3 is 13 residues long. V shed 7 bases, J shed 6 bases, and the junction held 6 bases outside the gene matches. The V gene's germline CDR1 is MNHEY and CDR2 SVGAGI. TCRdb recomputed calls from the 5' RACE reads with MiXCR, one row per CDR3 protein. The sample has 250,000 or so distinct CDR3 sequences; approximately 7% are singletons. This clonotype was picked up many times. The antigen remains unidentified. The same data also went into a second study, on yellow fever vaccine responses in identical twins.

The sample consisted of memory (CD45RO+) T cells sorted from blood. This chain connects TRBV6-5 to TRBJ1-2, with 9 bases matching TRBD1. The receptor was isolated from a woman aged 18-30 years in good health. CDR3 nucleotides: TGTGCCAGCACTTTGGGACAGGGCGATGGCTACACCTTC. This sequence encodes CASTLGQGDGYTF.